This entry describes one T cell receptor beta chain. The target antigen is unknown. Profiling relied on immunoSEQ multiplex PCR, and the TCRdb table lists in-frame clones only, not all of them. The repertoire consists of about 120,000 clones, with about 90% occurring once and the leading ten covering 1.5% to 1.8%. This sample was included in a study of T cell responses to AZD1222 COVID-19 vaccine. CDR1 is SGHNT and CDR2 is YYREEE in the germline V gene (reference sequence). The CDR3 is 16 amino acids. Between the trimmed V and J ends, which lost 4 bases and 1 base, there was a span of 14 bases. Study findings and constraints: Donors in the cohort were predominantly white British and more often female, and clonal diversity was possibly underestimated.

The V gene is TRBV5-4, the J gene TRBJ2-2; D call uncertain. This TCR derives from an adult in good health. This specimen consisted of peripheral blood, obtained on day 0 of AZD1222 vaccination. CDR3 region: CASSIDLGVNTGELFF. The CDR3 DNA follows: TGTGCCAGCAGCATCGACCTTGGAGTGAACACCGGGGAGCTGTTTTTT.